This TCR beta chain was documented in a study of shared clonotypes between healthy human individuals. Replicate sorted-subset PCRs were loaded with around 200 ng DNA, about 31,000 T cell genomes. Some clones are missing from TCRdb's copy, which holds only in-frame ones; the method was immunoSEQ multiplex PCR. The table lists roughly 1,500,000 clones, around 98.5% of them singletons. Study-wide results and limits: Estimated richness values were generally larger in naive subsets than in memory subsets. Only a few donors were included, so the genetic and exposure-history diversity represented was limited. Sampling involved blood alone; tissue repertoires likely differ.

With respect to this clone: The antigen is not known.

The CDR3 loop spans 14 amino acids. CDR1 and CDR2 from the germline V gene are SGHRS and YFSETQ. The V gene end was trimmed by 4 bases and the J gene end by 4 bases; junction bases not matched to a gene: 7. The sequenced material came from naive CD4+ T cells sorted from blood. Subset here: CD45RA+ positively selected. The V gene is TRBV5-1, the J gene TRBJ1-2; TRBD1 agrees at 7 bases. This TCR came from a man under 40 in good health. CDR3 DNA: TGCGCCAGCAGCAGTGAGACAGGGCCCTATGGCTACACCTTC. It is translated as CASSSETGPYGYTF.